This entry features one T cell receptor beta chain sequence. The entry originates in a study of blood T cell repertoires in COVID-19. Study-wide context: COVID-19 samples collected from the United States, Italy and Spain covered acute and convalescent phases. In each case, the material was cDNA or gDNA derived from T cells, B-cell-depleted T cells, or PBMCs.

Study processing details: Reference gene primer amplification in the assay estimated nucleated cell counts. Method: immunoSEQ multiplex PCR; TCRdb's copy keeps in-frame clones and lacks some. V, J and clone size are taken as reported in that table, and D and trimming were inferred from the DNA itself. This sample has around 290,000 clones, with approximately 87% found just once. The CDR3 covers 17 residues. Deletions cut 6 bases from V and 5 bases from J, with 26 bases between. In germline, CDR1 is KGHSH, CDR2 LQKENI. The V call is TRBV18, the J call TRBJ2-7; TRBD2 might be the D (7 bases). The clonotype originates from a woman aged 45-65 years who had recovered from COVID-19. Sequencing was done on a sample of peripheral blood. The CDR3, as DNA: TGTGCCAGCTCCTTAAGGGGGGCGGGAGTCAAACCCCACGAGCAGTACTTC. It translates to CASSLRGAGVKPHEQYF.